The clone carrying this T cell receptor beta chain showed up many times. Using its own MiXCR run on the 5' RACE reads, TCRdb lists one record per CDR3 protein. Among roughly 160,000 distinct CDR3 sequences listed, 8.5% to 10% were seen once. Germline V gene sequence: CDR1 LGHNA, CDR2 YSLEER. The V end lost 0 bases, the J end lost 4 bases, and 12 bases lay between the germline ends. The CDR3 has 16 residues. The data derive from a study of CD8 T cells in ankylosing spondylitis. This TCR came from a female donor with ankylosing spondylitis or in good health (not recorded which). The source material was blood, either unsorted or a sorted T cell fraction (not recorded which). The rearrangement uses TRBV4-3 and TRBJ2-2; a weak D match, TRBD1 (5 bases). This CDR3 reads CASSQDRRGGTGELFF. The CDR3 DNA reads as TGCGCCAGCAGCCAAGATCGTAGGGGTGGCACCGGGGAGCTGTTTTTT.